What follows describes a single T cell receptor (beta chain). What it binds is unknown. The approximately 130-subject validation cohort, separate from the 666-subject first cohort, included the donors. There are 14 residues in the CDR3. The germline V gene has CDR1 MDHEN and CDR2 SYDVKM. V was cut by 6 bases and J by 6 bases, with 18 bases left in between. The data originate from a study of cytomegalovirus exposure and HLA in healthy donors. Notes on the study in general: A subsequent analysis found that TCR clusters from the first cohort also tended to co-occur in the approximately 110 validation repertoires, with around 94% of cluster scores above 0.

The protocol was immunoSEQ multiplex PCR, while the TCRdb copy is restricted to in-frame clones and leaves out a portion. Of tens of thousands of clones in the sample, approximately 97% are singletons; the top ten hold around 1.6%. The rearrangement links TRBV28 to TRBJ2-7; tentatively, D is TRBD2 (5 bases). The sequencing sample was made of PBMCs. The TCR sequence derives from a woman under 30 in good health and CMV-seropositive. CDR3 protein: CASSMSRGSIEQYF. The DNA for the CDR3 is TGTGCCAGCAGCATGAGTCGGGGATCGATCGAGCAGTACTTC.